These 30 T cell receptor beta chains came from one sample sequenced in a study of T cell changes during pregnancy in multiple sclerosis. Libraries were prepared by immunoSEQ multiplex PCR; TCRdb keeps only in-frame clonotypes and omits some of them. The sample lists just under 85,000 clones; approximately 90% were seen once. This material consisted of peripheral blood, taken in the first trimester of pregnancy. These receptor sequences come from a female donor with multiple sclerosis, enrolled in a pregnancy study.

The J gene is TRBJ2-2, the V gene TRBV11-3; D possibly corresponds to TRBD1 (5 bases). The V and J ends lost 6 bases and 5 bases respectively, with 7 bases between them. The germline gives CDR1 SGHNT, CDR2 YENEEA. The CDR3 covers 12 residues. The CDR3 coding sequence is TGTGCCAGCAGTCCAGGGACCGGGGAGCTGTTTTTT. Translation gives CASSPGTGELFF. The whole variable domain, remainder taken from reference TRBV11-3 and TRBJ2-2, is EAGVVQSPRYKIIEKKQPVAFWCNPISGHNTLYWYLQNLGQGPELLIRYENEEAVDDSQLPKDRFSAERLKGVDSTLKIQPAELGDSAVYLCASSPGTGELFFGEGSRLTVL.

V is TRBV29-1 and J is TRBJ2-3, with 8 bases that match TRBD2. This CDR3 contains 15 residues. J was trimmed by 2 bases and V by 2 bases; bases with no gene match: 6. Germline CDR1 SQVTM, CDR2 ANQGSEA. The CDR3 reads CSVERTSRSTDTQYF. CDR3 coding DNA: TGCAGCGTTGAAAGGACTAGCAGGTCCACAGATACGCAGTATTTT.

As concerns this clone: This sample also contains other DNA sequences that code for the same CDR3. The chain has TRBV9 and TRBJ2-7; 7 bases agree with TRBD1. Per germline, CDR1 SGDLS and CDR2 YYNGEE. Trimming at V came to 0 bases and at J to 3 bases, leaving 3 bases not matched to a gene. This CDR3 region has 14 residues. The CDR3 region has the DNA TGTGCCAGCAGCGTAGTTGGGGACAGCTACGAGCAGTACTTC. It specifies CASSVVGDSYEQYF.

This chain links TRBV27 with TRBJ1-5, with 7 bases matching TRBD1. The germline CDR1 and CDR2 sequences are MNHEY and SMNVEV (reference sequence). V was pared by 5 bases and J by 3 bases, with 4 bases of the junction left unmatched. CDR3 length equals 14 residues. CDR3 sequence: CASSRRGFNQPQHF. The CDR3 nucleotides read TGTGCCAGCAGTCGCAGGGGGTTCAATCAGCCCCAGCATTTT.

This clone was observed a few times. The chain carries TRBV9 and TRBJ1-1; 7 positions agree with TRBD1. This CDR3 is 13 amino acids long. J gave up 5 bases and V 0 bases, and 1 base lay outside the gene matches. Germline lookup yields CDR1 SGDLS and CDR2 YYNGEE. CDR3 sequence (DNA): TGTGCCAGCAGCGTAGGGGACAGAACTGAAGCTTTCTTT. Protein: CASSVGDRTEAFF.

V gene TRBV9 combines with J gene TRBJ2-7, with D perhaps TRBD2 (7 bases). Germline lookup yields CDR1 SGDLS and CDR2 YYNGEE. V was cut by 4 bases and J by 0 bases, with 11 bases left in between. The length of the CDR3 is 14 residues. Here the CDR3 DNA reads TGTGCCAGCAGCAGGGGGGGGGCCTCCTACGAGCAGTACTTC. Its translation: CASSRGGASYEQYF.

The chain employs TRBV28 and TRBJ1-6; 7 bases fit TRBD1. This CDR3 region has 15 residues. V dropped 5 bases and J dropped 8; count of bases not matched to a gene: 9. The germline gives CDR1 MDHEN, CDR2 SYDVKM. CDR3 loop: CASSKGAPYDSPLHF. In DNA, the CDR3 is TGTGCCAGCAGTAAGGGGGCTCCTTATGATTCACCCCTCCACTTT.

The chain links TRBV5-1 to TRBJ1-1; the D gene is possibly TRBD1 (5 bases). The CDR3 is made up of 16 amino acids. V lost 7 bases, J lost 2 bases, and 21 bases lay in between. Per germline, CDR1 SGHRS and CDR2 YFSETQ. The CDR3 is CASGAIPRKSNTEAFF. The CDR3 DNA is TGCGCCAGCGGGGCCATACCGAGGAAAAGCAACACTGAAGCTTTCTTT.

The V gene is TRBV7-9, the J gene TRBJ2-1, with D perhaps TRBD1 (5 bases). V was shortened by 7 bases and J by 8 bases, with 9 bases between the two germline ends. Germline-derived CDR1 and CDR2 are SEHNR and FQNEAQ (reference sequence). The length of the CDR3 is 11 residues. CDR3 region: CASNRGDEQFF. The CDR3 DNA sequence: TGTGCCAGCAATAGGGGCGATGAGCAGTTCTTC. Full variable domain (remainder filled in from reference TRBV7-9 and TRBJ2-1): DTGVSQNPRHKITKRGQNVTFRCDPISEHNRLYWYRQTLGQGPEFLTYFQNEAQLEKSRLLSDRFSAERPKGSFSTLEIQRTEQGDSAMYLCASNRGDEQFFGPGTRLTVL.

CDR3 sequence reads: CASSERGRGWYQETQYF. DNA for the CDR3: TGTGCCAGCAGTGAAAGGGGCAGGGGCTGGTACCAAGAGACCCAGTACTTC. The chain joins TRBV6-1 to TRBJ2-5, with D perhaps TRBD1 (6 bases). CDR1 is MNHNS, CDR2 SASEGT, per germline. V was cut by 2 bases and J by 0 bases, with 16 bases left in between. The CDR3 spans 17 residues.

The J gene is TRBJ2-2, the V gene TRBV28, with 7 bases fitting TRBD1. In germline, CDR1 is MDHEN, CDR2 SYDVKM. V lost 8 bases and J lost 1; bases outside the gene matches: 1. The CDR3 has 13 amino acids. The CDR3 here is CASRTGNTGELFF. CDR3 nucleotides: TGTGCCAGCCGGACAGGGAACACCGGGGAGCTGTTTTTT.

In nucleotides, the CDR3 is TGTGCCAGCAGTTCCCATCTTGGGGGGGGGCTTGAGACCCAGTACTTC. Translated, it gives CASSSHLGGGLETQYF. This chain links TRBV6-5 with TRBJ2-5, with D possibly being TRBD2 (7 bases). The ends were cut back, 4 bases at V and 5 bases at J, with 20 bases in the middle. In germline, CDR1 is MNHEY, CDR2 SVGAGI. This CDR3 region has 16 residues.

The chain uses TRBV7-9 and TRBJ2-1, with TRBD1 as a possible D gene (6 bases). The CDR3 is 13 residues long. Trimming took 5 bases from V and 8 from J, leaving 13 bases between them. Germline V gene sequence: CDR1 SEHNR, CDR2 FQNEAQ (reference sequence). The CDR3 DNA reads as TGTGCCAGCAGCGGTGGGGGCGTGCATGAGCAGTTCTTC. Protein product: CASSGGGVHEQFF. Full variable domain (rest looked up from reference TRBV7-9 and TRBJ2-1): DTGVSQNPRHKITKRGQNVTFRCDPISEHNRLYWYRQTLGQGPEFLTYFQNEAQLEKSRLLSDRFSAERPKGSFSTLEIQRTEQGDSAMYLCASSGGGVHEQFFGPGTRLTVL.

In this sample, this clone turned up once. The chain couples TRBV19 to TRBJ1-1, with no clear D. This CDR3 has 14 amino acids. Germline CDR1 is LNHDA and CDR2 is SQIVND (reference sequence). V lost 4 bases and J lost 3, with 12 bases in between. In nucleotides, the CDR3 is TGTGCCAGTAGTACGTCGACGGGAGACACTGAAGCTTTCTTT. This sequence encodes CASSTSTGDTEAFF.

The V and J genes are TRBV27 and TRBJ2-1; 7 nucleotides match TRBD2. This CDR3 comprises 13 residues. V lost 6 bases and J lost 4; bases outside the gene matches: 3. Looked up from germline, CDR1 is MNHEY and CDR2 is SMNVEV (reference sequence). The CDR3 protein is CASSRGGYNEQFF. In DNA form, the CDR3 reads TGTGCCAGCAGCCGCGGGGGTTACAATGAGCAGTTCTTC.

The gene calls are TRBV18 and TRBJ2-3, with D possibly TRBD1 on 6 matching bases. Germline lookup yields CDR1 KGHSH and CDR2 LQKENI. The V end lost 2 bases, the J end lost 4 bases, and 19 bases lay between the germline ends. There are 17 residues in the CDR3. The CDR3 DNA reads as TGTGCCAGCTCACCAGCAGACAGGAGCGTTGGTGCAGATACGCAGTATTTT. Translated: CASSPADRSVGADTQYF. The full variable domain, its missing parts supplied by reference TRBV18 and TRBJ2-3, is NAGVMQNPRHLVRRRGQEARLRCSPMKGHSHVYWYRQLPEEGLKFMVYLQKENIIDESGMPKERFSAEFPKEGPSILRIQQVVRGDSAAYFCASSPADRSVGADTQYFGPGTRLTVL.

The chain uses TRBV11-3 and TRBJ2-3; 8 bases map to TRBD2. Germline V CDR1 and CDR2: SGHNT, YENEEA. This CDR3 contains 16 residues. The junction had 6 bases not matched to a gene; V was cut back by 3 bases and J by 1 base. CDR3 region: CASSLGISGGTDTQYF. The CDR3 DNA reads TGTGCCAGCAGCTTGGGAATTAGCGGGGGCACAGATACGCAGTATTTT.

The rearrangement uses TRBV9 and TRBJ1-2; D possibly corresponds to TRBD1 (6 bases). CDR1 is SGDLS and CDR2 is YYNGEE in the germline V gene. V lost 3 bases and J lost 4, with 13 bases in between. This CDR3 region has 14 residues. The CDR3 bases are TGTGCCAGCAGCGCGGGTGGGGGGGCCTATGGCTACACCTTC. Translating it yields CASSAGGGAYGYTF.

The rearrangement links TRBV6-1 to TRBJ1-1; possibly TRBD1 for D (6 bases). Germline assignment: CDR1 MNHNS and CDR2 SASEGT. Trimming stripped 0 bases from V and 1 base from J, with 12 bases between. This CDR3 is 16 amino acids long. The CDR3 loop reads CASSEATGWGNTEAFF. In nucleotides, the CDR3 is TGTGCCAGCAGTGAAGCTACAGGGTGGGGGAACACTGAAGCTTTCTTT.

V usage is TRBV2 and J usage is TRBJ1-5; D is possibly TRBD1 (5 bases). Trimming took 5 bases from V and 1 from J, leaving 12 bases between them. This CDR3 has 15 amino acids. Germline V CDR1 and CDR2: SNHLY, FYNNEI. The CDR3 is CASSSDSESNQPQHF. The CDR3 bases are TGTGCCAGCAGTTCAGACAGTGAAAGCAATCAGCCCCAGCATTTT.

The chain employs TRBV7-2 and TRBJ1-2; D is possibly TRBD1 (6 bases). The V gene lost 4 bases and the J gene lost 4 bases, with 16 bases spanning the gap. The CDR3 sequence is 15 residues long. Germline CDR1 SGHTA, CDR2 FQGNSA. The CDR3 sequence: CASSSPLTGIYGYTF. CDR3 DNA: TGTGCCAGCAGCTCACCCCTCACAGGGATCTATGGCTACACCTTC.

The gene calls are TRBV28 and TRBJ1-5; no reliable D call. The CDR3 consists of 16 residues. Germline CDR1 reads MDHEN; CDR2 reads SYDVKM. V was pared by 3 bases and J by 2 bases, with 14 bases between. CDR3 region: CASSFRKGVGNQPQHF. CDR3 in DNA: TGTGCCAGCAGTTTTAGGAAAGGAGTAGGCAATCAGCCCCAGCATTTT. The entire variable domain, with the rest obtained from reference TRBV28 and TRBJ1-5, is as follows: DVKVTQSSRYLVKRTGEKVFLECVQDMDHENMFWYRQDPGLGLRLIYFSYDVKMKEKGDIPEGYSVSREKKERFSLILESASTNQTSMYLCASSFRKGVGNQPQHFGDGTRLSIL.

The CDR3 DNA follows: TGTGCCAGCAGTGAAGCGACCCTAGCGGGAAGGGTTGAGCAGTTCTTC. Its translation: CASSEATLAGRVEQFF. The chain recombines TRBV6-1 with TRBJ2-1; 9 nucleotides line up with TRBD2. V was pared by 0 bases and J by 9 bases, with 9 bases of the junction left unmatched. Germline V CDR1 and CDR2: MNHNS, SASEGT. The CDR3 covers 16 residues.

The rearrangement joins TRBV6-4 to TRBJ2-1; D may be TRBD2 (5 bases). There are 13 residues in the CDR3. Trimming took off 6 bases at V and 8 bases at J, with 14 bases between the two ends. Germline assignment: CDR1 MRHNA and CDR2 SNTAGT. CDR3 DNA sequence: TGTGCCAGCAGCGGCATTGCGGGCTATGAGCAGTTCTTC. Protein sequence: CASSGIAGYEQFF.

V and J are TRBV14 and TRBJ1-6; D remains unclear. Germline CDR1 and CDR2: SGHDN and FVKESK. Trimming pared 4 bases from V and 14 bases from J, leaving 21 bases between. The CDR3 length is 15 residues. This CDR3 reads CASSRSDGRVGALHF. The CDR3 DNA reads as TGTGCCAGCAGCCGATCGGACGGGAGAGTTGGGGCCCTCCACTTT. Full variable domain (outside the CDR3, taken from reference TRBV14 and TRBJ1-6): EAGVTQFPSHSVIEKGQTVTLRCDPISGHDNLYWYRRVMGKEIKFLLHFVKESKQDESGMPNNRFLAERTGGTYSTLKVQPAELEDSGVYFCASSRSDGRVGALHFGNGTRLTVT.

Only one count was recorded for this clone. In nucleotides, the CDR3 is TGTGCCAGCAGTCCAGCGGATTACTACGAGCAGTACTTC. It encodes CASSPADYYEQYF. This chain connects TRBV6-1 to TRBJ2-7; possibly TRBD2 for D (5 bases). CDR1 and CDR2 (germline): MNHNS, SASEGT. Trimming cost V 5 bases and J 3 bases, with 11 bases left between them. CDR3 length: 13 amino acids.

Within the sample, this clone is large. V gene TRBV13 combines with J gene TRBJ2-7; D might be TRBD1 (6 bases). V dropped 0 bases and J dropped 6 bases, with 9 bases sitting between them. The CDR3 covers 13 residues. Germline CDR1 and CDR2: PRHDT and FYEKMQ (reference sequence). CDR3 coding DNA: TGTGCCAGCAGCTTAGGACAGGGTGGCGAGCAGTACTTC. The encoded protein is CASSLGQGGEQYF.

CDR3 sequence: CASSVGAGSYNEQFF. CDR3 sequence (DNA): TGTGCCAGCAGCGTAGGGGCGGGCTCCTACAATGAGCAGTTCTTC. The chain links TRBV9 to TRBJ2-1; a weak D match, TRBD2 (5 bases). V gave up 0 bases and J gave up 0 bases, with 7 bases separating them. Looked up from germline, CDR1 is SGDLS and CDR2 is YYNGEE. CDR3 length: 15 residues.

This clone was counted only a few times. J is TRBJ1-6 and V is TRBV4-3, with a possible D match to TRBD1 (5 bases). V lost 1 base, J lost 5 bases, and 9 bases lay in between. The CDR3 is 15 amino acids. CDR1 and CDR2 (germline): LGHNA, YSLEER. The CDR3 DNA sequence: TGCGCCAGCAGCCAAGCGACAGTCAATAATTCACCCCTCCACTTT. Protein: CASSQATVNNSPLHF.

This rearrangement joins TRBV27 to TRBJ2-6; 9 bases map to TRBD1. Germline CDR1 and CDR2: MNHEY and SMNVEV (reference sequence). The ends lost 5 bases at V and 0 bases at J; junction bases unmatched: 11. CDR3 size: 19 residues. The CDR3 coding sequence is TGTGCCAGCAGTGGGCGGGACAGGGCTCCTCACTCTGGGGCCAACGTCCTGACTTTC. Translation: CASSGRDRAPHSGANVLTF.